The present entry profiles one T cell receptor (beta chain) with its context. Its specificity is unknown. The data were taken from a study of T cell responses to AZD1222 COVID-19 vaccine. General observations from the study: Females outnumbered males among donors, who were mostly white British; clonal diversity was possibly underestimated. Seropositive at baseline were only 5 or 6 AZD1222 recipients.

Profiling relied on immunoSEQ multiplex PCR, and the TCRdb table lists in-frame clones only, not all of them. The sample has more than 95,000 clones, 86% seen once. V was shortened by 0 bases and J by 8 bases, with 8 bases between the two germline ends. The CDR3 extends over 14 amino acids. From germline, CDR1 is SGHAT and CDR2 FQNNGV. The V call is TRBV11-2, the J call TRBJ1-6; D call uncertain. The source is an adult who received the MenACWY meningococcal vaccine as a control. The sample consisted of peripheral blood, taken 28 days after the second dose of the MenACWY control vaccine. This CDR3 reads CASSLELTYSPLHF. CDR3 in DNA: TGTGCCAGCAGCTTAGAGCTCACATATTCACCCCTCCACTTT.